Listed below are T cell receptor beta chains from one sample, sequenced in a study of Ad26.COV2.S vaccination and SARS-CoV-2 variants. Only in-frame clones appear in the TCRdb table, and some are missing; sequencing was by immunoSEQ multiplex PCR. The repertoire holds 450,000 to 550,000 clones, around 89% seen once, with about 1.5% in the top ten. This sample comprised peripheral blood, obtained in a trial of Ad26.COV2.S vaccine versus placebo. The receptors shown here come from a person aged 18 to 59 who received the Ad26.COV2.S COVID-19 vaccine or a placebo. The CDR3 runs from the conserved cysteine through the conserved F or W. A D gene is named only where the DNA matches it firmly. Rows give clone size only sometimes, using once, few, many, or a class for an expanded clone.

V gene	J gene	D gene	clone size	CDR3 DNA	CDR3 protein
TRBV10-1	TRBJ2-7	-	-	TGCGCCAGCAGTGAGTCGGTAGCTCCCTACGAGCAGTACTTC	CASSESVAPYEQYF
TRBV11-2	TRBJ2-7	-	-	TGTGCCAGCAGCTCGACCCTGGACAGTCCGAACGAGCAGTACTTC	CASSSTLDSPNEQYF
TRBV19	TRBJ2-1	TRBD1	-	TGTGCCAGTAGTCCCGATCGACAGGGGGGTTACAATGAGCAGTTCTTC	CASSPDRQGGYNEQFF
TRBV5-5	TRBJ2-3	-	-	TGTGCCAGCAGCTTGGGACGTGGAGATACGCAGTATTTT	CASSLGRGDTQYF
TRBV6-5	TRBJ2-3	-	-	TGTGCCAGCAGTTACGGCAGAAGCACAGATACGCAGTATTTT	CASSYGRSTDTQYF
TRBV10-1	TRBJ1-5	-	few	TGCGCCAGCACCCGACGGGTAACGTATAGCAATCAGCCCCAGCATTTT	CASTRRVTYSNQPQHF
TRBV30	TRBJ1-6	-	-	TGTGCCTGGAGTCCGCACCGTTCACCCCTCCACTTT	CAWSPHRSPLHF
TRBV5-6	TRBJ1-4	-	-	TGTGCCAGCAGCTTGGCACTGTTTTTT	CASSLALFF
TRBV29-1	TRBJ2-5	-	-	TGCAGCGTCACCGGGGAATCCCAAGAGACCCAGTACTTC	CSVTGESQETQYF
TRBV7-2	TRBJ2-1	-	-	TGTGCCAGCAGCTTATACACTCCTAACAACAATGAGCAGTTCTTC	CASSLYTPNNNEQFF
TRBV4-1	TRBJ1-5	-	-	TGCGCCAGCAGCCAAGGCCGCCCGAATCAGCCCCAGCATTTT	CASSQGRPNQPQHF
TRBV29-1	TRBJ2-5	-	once	TGCAGCACCCCATGGGGCGGGCAAGAGACCCAGTACTTC	CSTPWGGQETQYF
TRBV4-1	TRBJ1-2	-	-	TGCGCCAGCAGCCAAGGGGCGGCGGGGGGCTACACCTTC	CASSQGAAGGYTF
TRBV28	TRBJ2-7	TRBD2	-	TGTGCCAGCAGTTCCCACTCATTGGCTAGCGGGGCCAAAGTCTTC	CASSSHSLASGAKVF
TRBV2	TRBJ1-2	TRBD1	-	TGTGCCAGCAGTTCCGGACAGGGCACACACGGCTACACCTTC	CASSSGQGTHGYTF
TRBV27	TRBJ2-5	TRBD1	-	TGTGCCAGCAGTGTTCCGGGACAGGGGAAAGAGACCCAGTACTTC	CASSVPGQGKETQYF